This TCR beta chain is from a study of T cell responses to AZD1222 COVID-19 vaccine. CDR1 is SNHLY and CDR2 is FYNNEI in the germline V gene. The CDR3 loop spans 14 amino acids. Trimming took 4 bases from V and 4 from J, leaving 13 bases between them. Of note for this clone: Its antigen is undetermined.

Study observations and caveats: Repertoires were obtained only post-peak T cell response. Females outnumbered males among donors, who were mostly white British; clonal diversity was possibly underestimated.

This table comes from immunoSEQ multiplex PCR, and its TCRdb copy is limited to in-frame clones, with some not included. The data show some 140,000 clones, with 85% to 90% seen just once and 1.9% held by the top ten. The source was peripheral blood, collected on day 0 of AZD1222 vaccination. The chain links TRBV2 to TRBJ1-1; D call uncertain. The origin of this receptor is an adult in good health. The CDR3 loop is CASSVMGSATEAFF. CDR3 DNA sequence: TGTGCCAGCAGTGTTATGGGCAGTGCCACTGAAGCTTTCTTT. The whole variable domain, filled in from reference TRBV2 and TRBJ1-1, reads EPEVTQTPSHQVTQMGQEVILRCVPISNHLYFYWYRQILGQKVEFLVSFYNNEISEKSEIFDDQFSVERPDGSNFTLKIRSTKLEDSAMYFCASSVMGSATEAFFGQGTRLTVV.